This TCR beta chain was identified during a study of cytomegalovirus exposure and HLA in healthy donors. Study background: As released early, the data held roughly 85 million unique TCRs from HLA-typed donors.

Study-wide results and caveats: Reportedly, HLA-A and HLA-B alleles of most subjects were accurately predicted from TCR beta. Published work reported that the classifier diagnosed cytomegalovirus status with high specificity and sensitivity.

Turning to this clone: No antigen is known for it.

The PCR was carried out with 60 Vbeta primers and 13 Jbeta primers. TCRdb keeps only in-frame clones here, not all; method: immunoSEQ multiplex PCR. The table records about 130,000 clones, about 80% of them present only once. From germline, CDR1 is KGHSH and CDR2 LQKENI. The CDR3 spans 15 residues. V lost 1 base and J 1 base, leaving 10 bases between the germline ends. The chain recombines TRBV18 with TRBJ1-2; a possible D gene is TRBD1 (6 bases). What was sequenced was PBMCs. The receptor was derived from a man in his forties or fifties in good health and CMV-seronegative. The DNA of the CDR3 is TGTGCCAGCTCACCACTTGGACAGATTAACTATGGCTACACCTTC. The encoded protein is CASSPLGQINYGYTF.